Shown below are 26 T cell receptor beta chains from a single sample sequenced in a study of blood T cell repertoires in COVID-19. The data were produced by immunoSEQ multiplex PCR, yet TCRdb's version contains in-frame clones alone and is incomplete. Here the sample spans under 100,000 clones, around 90% being singletons. The sample taken for sequencing was peripheral blood. These receptors were collected from a middle-aged man with acute or convalescent COVID-19.

The rearrangement uses TRBV7-2 and TRBJ1-4; D remains unclear. The CDR3 has 15 residues. V was shortened by 6 bases and J by 4 bases, with 15 bases between the two germline ends. Germline V lookup: CDR1 SGHTA, CDR2 FQGNSA. This CDR3 is CASRSAGRNNEKLFF. The CDR3 region has the DNA TGTGCCAGCAGATCGGCGGGGAGGAATAATGAAAAACTGTTTTTT.

This rearrangement joins TRBV6-2 or TRBV6-3 to TRBJ2-5; 9 nucleotides line up with TRBD1. CDR3 size: 16 residues. The J segment lost 7 bases and the V segment lost 5 bases, leaving 14 bases of the junction unmatched. Germline CDR1 reads MNHEY; CDR2 reads SVGEGT. CDR3 nucleotide sequence: TGTGCCAGCAGTACCAGGACAGGGGACGCACGTGGGACCCAGTACTTC. Protein product: CASSTRTGDARGTQYF.

The rearrangement uses TRBV30 and TRBJ2-2, with 7 bases lining up with TRBD2. V lost 3 bases and J lost 3; bases outside the gene matches: 7. Germline V CDR1 and CDR2: GTSNPN, SVGIG (reference sequence). CDR3 length equals 15 residues. In DNA, the CDR3 is TGTGCCTGGAGGGGAGCGGGGCCCGACACCGGGGAGCTGTTTTTT. Amino acid sequence: CAWRGAGPDTGELFF.

The J gene is TRBJ1-2, the V gene TRBV6-2 or TRBV6-3; 7 nucleotides align to TRBD1. V lost 0 bases to trimming and J lost 3 bases; unmatched junction nucleotides: 7. Per the germline V gene, CDR1 is MNHEY and CDR2 is SVGEGT. This CDR3 comprises 16 residues. CDR3 nucleotides: TGTGCCAGCAGTTACTCCACAGGGGCGCAGGACTATGGCTACACCTTC. This codes for CASSYSTGAQDYGYTF.

The V call is TRBV4-2, the J call TRBJ2-4; 8 bases align to TRBD2. The CDR3 spans 15 residues. CDR1 LGHNA and CDR2 YNFKEQ come from the germline V gene. The V gene end was trimmed by 3 bases and the J gene end by 0 bases; junction bases not matched to a gene: 1. The CDR3 reads CASSQAGGAKNIQYF. The CDR3 bases are TGTGCCAGCAGCCAGGCGGGGGGAGCCAAAAACATTCAGTACTTC.

The count of this clone is one. This chain joins TRBV19 and TRBJ2-7, with TRBD1 identical over 7 bases. The CDR3 has 15 amino acids. J lost 5 bases, V lost 11 bases, and 18 bases had no gene match. The germline CDR1 and CDR2 sequences are LNHDA and SQIVND (reference sequence). The CDR3 DNA sequence: TGTGCCGCCGGACCGGGACAGAGGATCGGGGACGAGCAGTACTTC. Its protein is CAAGPGQRIGDEQYF.

In this sample, this clone turned up once. The chain is built from TRBV19 and TRBJ1-5; a possible D gene is TRBD1 (6 bases). The CDR3 sequence is 16 residues long. Trimming removed 3 bases at V and 6 bases at J, with 18 bases between. Germline lookup yields CDR1 LNHDA and CDR2 SQIVND (reference sequence). CDR3 nucleotides: TGTGCCAGTAGTATTAGGGGTCAGGGGTTAGGTCAGCCCCAGCATTTT. Its translation: CASSIRGQGLGQPQHF.

The rearrangement uses TRBV18 and TRBJ1-1, with D unclear. Germline V gives CDR1 KGHSH, CDR2 LQKENI. Trimming stripped 3 bases from V and 3 bases from J, with 5 bases between. The CDR3 totals 12 residues. In DNA form, the CDR3 reads TGTGCCAGCTCACCCGGAGACACTGAAGCTTTCTTT. Protein sequence: CASSPGDTEAFF.

V gene TRBV5-1 combines with J gene TRBJ2-3; TRBD2 aligns across 13 bases. The CDR3 runs to 16 residues. V dropped 4 bases and J dropped 4; count of bases not matched to a gene: 6. Germline CDR1 is SGHRS and CDR2 is YFSETQ. CDR3 protein: CASSSGGLAGSDTQYF. DNA of the CDR3: TGCGCCAGCAGCAGCGGGGGACTAGCGGGATCAGATACGCAGTATTTT. Combining the CDR3 with reference TRBV5-1 and TRBJ2-3 gives the whole variable domain KAGVTQTPRYLIKTRGQQVTLSCSPISGHRSVSWYQQTPGQGLQFLFEYFSETQRNKGNFPGRFSGRQFSNSRSEMNVSTLELGDSALYLCASSSGGLAGSDTQYFGPGTRLTVL.

The chain has TRBV4-1 and TRBJ2-3; a possible D gene is TRBD2 (6 bases). Trimming removed 6 bases from V and 6 bases from J, with 13 bases in between. CDR3 length equals 13 residues. The germline V gene encodes CDR1 MGHRA and CDR2 YSYEKL. Here the CDR3 DNA reads TGCGCCAGCAGTCAGTCTAGCGCTGATACGCAGTATTTT. Translating gives CASSQSSADTQYF.

The genes are TRBV7-9 and TRBJ2-2; 8 bases map to TRBD1. The V segment lost 5 bases and the J segment 1 base; nucleotides outside the gene matches: 6. Germline CDR1 is SEHNR and CDR2 is FQNEAQ (reference sequence). The CDR3 consists of 16 residues. CDR3 DNA: TGTGCCAGCAGCCTACAGGGGGGACTGAACACCGGGGAGCTGTTTTTT. Amino acids: CASSLQGGLNTGELFF.

V is TRBV7-2 and J is TRBJ1-6; tentatively, D is TRBD1 (5 bases). CDR1 is SGHTA and CDR2 is FQGNSA in the germline V gene. Trimming removed 2 bases at V and 8 bases at J, with 13 bases between. This CDR3 is 15 amino acids long. The CDR3 DNA is TGTGCCAGCAGCTTATCGCGGGGGAAGGATTCACCCCTCCACTTT. It encodes CASSLSRGKDSPLHF.

The V call is TRBV6-1, the J call TRBJ1-2; D is perhaps TRBD1 (5 bases). CDR1 and CDR2 (germline): MNHNS, SASEGT. The CDR3 sequence is 17 residues long. Between the trimmed V and J ends, which lost 1 base and 0 bases, there was a span of 15 bases. CDR3 sequence: CASSEVGGGTSNYGYTF. DNA of the CDR3: TGTGCCAGCAGTGAAGTGGGTGGAGGGACGTCTAACTATGGCTACACCTTC.

The chain joins TRBV6-5 to TRBJ1-2; the D is unclear. The CDR3 extends over 15 amino acids. Trimming cost V 4 bases and J 0 bases, with 12 bases left between them. Per germline, CDR1 MNHEY and CDR2 SVGAGI. In DNA, the CDR3 is TGTGCCAGCAGTTTTTTGAGGTTTTCTAACTATGGCTACACCTTC. Translated: CASSFLRFSNYGYTF.

For this clone: Other DNA sequences of this sample code for an identical CDR3. The genes are TRBV11-2 and TRBJ2-6, with D tentatively TRBD2 (6 bases). In germline, CDR1 is SGHAT, CDR2 FQNNGV. V gave up 0 bases and J gave up 0 bases, with 6 bases separating them. The CDR3 is 16 residues long. The CDR3, as DNA: TGTGCCAGCAGCTTAGAGGGAGGCTCTGGGGCCAACGTCCTGACTTTC. It is translated as CASSLEGGSGANVLTF. The whole variable domain, remainder taken from reference TRBV11-2 and TRBJ2-6, is EAGVAQSPRYKIIEKRQSVAFWCNPISGHATLYWYQQILGQGPKLLIQFQNNGVVDDSQLPKDRFSAERLKGVDSTLKIQPAKLEDSAVYLCASSLEGGSGANVLTFGAGSRLTVL.

V is TRBV4-3 and J is TRBJ1-1; no clear D. CDR1 is LGHNA, CDR2 YSLEER, per germline. This CDR3 is 13 amino acids long. Between the trimmed V and J ends, which lost 1 base and 7 bases, there was a span of 10 bases. The CDR3 loop is CASSQGWEGEAFF. CDR3 in DNA: TGCGCCAGCAGCCAAGGGTGGGAGGGTGAAGCTTTCTTT.

V and J are TRBV18 and TRBJ2-7; TRBD1 is a possible D gene (7 bases). Germline values: CDR1 KGHSH, CDR2 LQKENI. The CDR3 is made up of 17 amino acids. The V end lost 4 bases, the J end lost 2 bases, and 21 bases lay between the germline ends. The CDR3 region has the DNA TGTGCCAGCTCACGACAGGGCCGGGGGAGCCTTACCTACGAGCAGTACTTC. Translating it yields CASSRQGRGSLTYEQYF. The entire variable domain, with the rest obtained from reference TRBV18 and TRBJ2-7, is as follows: NAGVMQNPRHLVRRRGQEARLRCSPMKGHSHVYWYRQLPEEGLKFMVYLQKENIIDESGMPKERFSAEFPKEGPSILRIQQVVRGDSAAYFCASSRQGRGSLTYEQYFGPGTRLTVT.

This chain joins TRBV30 and TRBJ1-5; 11 bases fit TRBD1. This CDR3 comprises 19 residues. J was trimmed by 0 bases and V by 2 bases; bases with no gene match: 12. Germline V gene lookup returns CDR1 GTSNPN and CDR2 SVGIG (reference sequence). The CDR3 DNA follows: TGTGCCTGGAGTACCCCCGGGACAGGGGGGTGGTATAGCAATCAGCCCCAGCATTTT. It codes for CAWSTPGTGGWYSNQPQHF.

The CDR3 DNA sequence: TGTGCCAGCAGTCCCACAGGGGGTGGTCAGCCCCAGCATTTT. Protein: CASSPTGGGQPQHF. The J gene is TRBJ1-5, the V gene TRBV7-9, with 8 positions matching TRBD1. CDR1 is SEHNR, CDR2 FQNEAQ, per germline (reference sequence). The CDR3 runs 14 residues. V was pared by 6 bases and J by 6 bases, with 7 bases of the junction left unmatched.

V gene TRBV27 combines with J gene TRBJ1-5; TRBD1 matches 9 bases. V lost 6 bases and J lost 4; bases outside the gene matches: 4. The CDR3 has 14 amino acids. The V gene's germline CDR1 is MNHEY and CDR2 SMNVEV (reference sequence). CDR3: CASSLGQGNQPQHF. CDR3 nucleotides: TGTGCCAGCAGCCTCGGACAGGGGAATCAGCCCCAGCATTTT.

CDR3 DNA sequence: TGTGCCAGAAGCCCGACTAGCGGGATTAGCACAGATACGCAGTATTTT. This codes for CARSPTSGISTDTQYF. This chain links TRBV5-3 with TRBJ2-3; TRBD2 aligns across 11 bases. TRBV5-3 is designated an ORF whose function remains uncertain. Trimming took 4 bases from V and 0 from J; bases not matched to a gene: 4. This CDR3 contains 16 residues.

This clone was observed a handful of times. The chain links TRBV28 to TRBJ2-2; no firm D call. Germline-derived CDR1 and CDR2 are MDHEN and SYDVKM. This CDR3 has 15 amino acids. The germline V and J ends were trimmed by 6 bases and 3 bases, with 14 bases remaining between them. The CDR3 DNA sequence: TGTGCCAGCAGCCCCTGGCGGCGACACACCGGGGAGCTGTTTTTT. It yields the protein CASSPWRRHTGELFF.

The chain links TRBV19 to TRBJ2-1; possible D gene TRBD1, 6 bases. The germline V gene has CDR1 LNHDA and CDR2 SQIVND (reference sequence). The CDR3 is 13 residues long. Trimming pared 5 bases from V and 5 bases from J, leaving 10 bases between. CDR3 DNA sequence: TGTGCCAGTAGTGATTGGGACAACAATGAGCAGTTCTTC. Its translation: CASSDWDNNEQFF.

The chain is built from TRBV14 and TRBJ1-1; the match to TRBD1 covers 8 bases. The CDR3 spans 17 residues. After removal of 2 bases from V and 2 bases from J, the junction contained 10 bases not matched to a gene. Germline CDR1 SGHDN, CDR2 FVKESK. The CDR3 bases are TGTGCCAGCAGCCAATACCAGGGGGCGCTTTTAAACACTGAAGCTTTCTTT. Translated: CASSQYQGALLNTEAFF.

The chain recombines TRBV15 with TRBJ2-7; 9 bases are a match to TRBD1. Trimming cost V 1 base and J 6 bases; bases outside gene matches: 7. The CDR3 consists of 15 residues. CDR1 is LNHNV, CDR2 YYDKDF, per germline (reference sequence). The CDR3 loop reads CATSRASGQGREQYF. Here the CDR3 DNA reads TGTGCCACCAGCAGAGCCTCGGGACAGGGTCGCGAGCAGTACTTC.

The rearrangement uses TRBV7-3 and TRBJ2-3, with D perhaps TRBD1 (5 bases). Trimming took 5 bases from V and 2 from J, leaving 20 bases between them. From germline, CDR1 is SGHTA and CDR2 FQGTGA. The CDR3 has 17 amino acids. CDR3 nucleotide sequence: TGTGCCAGCAGCCCCGGGCTTACAGGTTACAACACAGATACGCAGTATTTT. Its translation is CASSPGLTGYNTDTQYF.